This T cell receptor (beta chain) was obtained from a study of T cell responses to AZD1222 COVID-19 vaccine. This CDR3 has 13 residues. Germline loops: CDR1 LGHDT, CDR2 YNNKEL (reference sequence). With 0 bases removed from V and 8 bases from J, the gap between germline ends came to 10 bases. With regard to this clone: Its antigen is not identified.

Sequencing was performed with immunoSEQ multiplex PCR; in TCRdb, only in-frame clones are kept and a portion is missing. The repertoire holds around 99,000 clones, with 75% to 90% as singletons. Whole-study results and caveats: Baseline testing showed seropositivity in only five or six AZD1222 recipients. Donors were mostly white British, more females; clonal diversity possibly underestimated. Vaccine-related CD4 TCRs covered spike, predominating at 160-218 and 743-854.

The chain recombines TRBV3-1 (or the pseudogene TRBV3-2) with TRBJ1-2, with D tentatively TRBD1 (5 bases). The receptor was derived from an adult in good health. The source material was peripheral blood, sampled on day 0 of AZD1222 vaccination. In DNA form, the CDR3 reads TGTGCCAGCAGCCAAGAGCAGGGTGGCGGCTACACCTTC. Translation: CASSQEQGGGYTF.